These 7 T cell receptor beta chains came from one sample sequenced in a study of T cell repertoires in cytomegalovirus infection. TCRdb itself ran the reads through MiXCR, one entry per CDR3 protein. The repertoire consists of 630,000 or so distinct CDR3 sequences, with about 24% occurring once and the leading ten covering 8%. Source material: CD8+ T cells from PBMCs. Receptor source: a human donor in good health (CMV status not recorded). Some clones in this sample may be carry-over from other donors' samples.

A few counts support this clonotype. The chain carries TRBV12-3 or TRBV12-4 and TRBJ2-7, with D unclear. This CDR3 has 16 residues. V gave up 1 base and J gave up 4 bases, with 17 bases separating them. Here the CDR3 DNA reads TGTGCCAGCAGTTTAGTGATGGTACACCGGGCTTACGAGCAGTACGTC. Its translation: CASSLVMVHRAYEQYV.

The chain couples TRBV20-1 to TRBJ1-1; 10 bases match TRBD1. Germline CDR1 is DFQATT and CDR2 is SNEGSKA (reference sequence). The CDR3 covers 15 residues. Trimming cost V 4 bases and J 2 bases; bases outside gene matches: 7. This chain's CDR3 is CSATWTGGENTEAFF. In DNA, the CDR3 is TGCAGTGCTACCTGGACAGGGGGAGAAAACACTGAAGCTTTCTTT.

This clonotype has a handful of counts. The genes are TRBV10-2 and TRBJ2-7; D gene ambiguous. The V end was cut by 2 bases, the J end by 6 bases, with 2 bases between. The germline gives CDR1 WSHSY, CDR2 SAAADI. The CDR3 totals 10 residues. The CDR3: CASSEGEQYV. As DNA, the CDR3 is TGCGCCAGCAGTGAGGGCGAGCAGTACGTC.

This chain uses TRBV20-1 with TRBJ2-1; 9 nucleotides match TRBD2. The CDR3 runs to 15 residues. V shed 0 bases and J 13 bases; nucleotides not matched to a gene: 13. Germline assignment: CDR1 DFQATT and CDR2 SNEGSKA (reference sequence). In DNA, the CDR3 is TGCAGTGCTAGAGATCTGATAGCGGGGGTATTTTTTCAGTTCTTC. This sequence encodes CSARDLIAGVFFQFF.

The V gene is TRBV7-9, the J gene TRBJ2-3; D might be TRBD1 or TRBD2, each matching 6 bases. This CDR3 spans 16 amino acids. Germline-derived CDR1 and CDR2 are SEHNR and FQNEAQ (reference sequence). Trimming took off 1 base at V and 2 bases at J, with 13 bases between the two ends. The CDR3 bases are TGTGCCAGCAGCTTAGTCTCCGGGGGCCCCACAGATACGCAGTATTTT. Encoded protein: CASSLVSGGPTDTQYF.

This clonotype was counted a few times. The gene calls are TRBV7-9 and TRBJ2-7; D is possibly TRBD2 (5 bases). V lost 6 bases to trimming and J lost 7 bases, with 13 bases between them. The germline V gene encodes CDR1 SEHNR and CDR2 FQNEAQ (reference sequence). The CDR3 is 12 residues long. CDR3 DNA: TGTGCCAGCAGGACGGGGTCCGGAGAGCAGTACGTC. This encodes CASRTGSGEQYV.

This chain connects TRBV15 to TRBJ1-3; TRBD1 aligns across 8 bases. Per the germline V gene, CDR1 is LNHNV and CDR2 is YYDKDF (reference sequence). J lost 3 bases, V lost 0 bases, and 7 bases had no gene match. The CDR3 runs 17 residues. CDR3 residues: CATSRDQDRVFGNTIYF. The CDR3 DNA follows: TGTGCCACCAGCAGAGATCAGGACAGGGTCTTTGGAAACACCATATATTTT.